The TCR beta chain described here comes from a study of T-cell memory formation after mild COVID-19. V shed 5 bases and J shed 10 bases, with 18 bases lying between them. Germline assignment: CDR1 SGHTA and CDR2 FQGNSA. This CDR3 is built from 14 residues. TCRdb reprocessed the 5' RACE reads with MiXCR, giving one entry per CDR3 protein. Of a few hundred thousand distinct CDR3 sequences listed, about a sixth are singletons. This rearrangement joins TRBV7-2 to TRBJ2-1; D not certain. The sequenced sample was PBMCs or a T cell subset sorted from them (not recorded which). The TCR originated in a man aged 18 to 29 who had mild COVID-19 (a few samples of this study predate the infection). Cell type and time point are not known. In nucleotides, the CDR3 is TGTGCCAGCAGCCAACTGCGTCTTCAAAAGGAGCAGTTCTTC. It codes for CASSQLRLQKEQFF.